Listed below are T cell receptor beta chains from one sample, sequenced in a study of cytomegalovirus exposure and HLA in healthy donors. Using immunoSEQ multiplex PCR, the repertoire was profiled, and TCRdb retains in-frame clones only, with some absent. Altogether about 140,000 clones are present, 70% to 80% being singletons, with the ten largest covering approximately 8.2%. Sequences were obtained from PBMCs. The receptors stem from a woman aged 50 to 60 in good health and CMV-seropositive. Each CDR3 is given with its conserved first and last residue. The D gene is left open where the match is weak. Clone size appears in some rows only: once, few, many, or a class for an expanded clone.

clone size | J gene | D gene | V gene | CDR3 DNA | CDR3 protein
- | TRBJ1-1 | TRBD1 | TRBV20-1 | TGCAGTGCTAGGAAGGACAGGGAAGCTTTCTTT | CSARKDREAFF
- | TRBJ2-7 | - | TRBV28 | TGTGCCAGCAGTCCCGCTTTAGGGGCCCACGAGCAGTACTTC | CASSPALGAHEQYF
once | TRBJ2-5 | TRBD2 | TRBV19 | TGTGCCAGTAGTATACTAGCGGGGGGGCAAGAGACCCAGTACTTC | CASSILAGGQETQYF
- | TRBJ2-1 | - | TRBV13 | TGTGCCAGCAGATTCGGTGGGGGCAGGCCCCAGCAGTTCTTC | CASRFGGGRPQQFF
- | TRBJ1-4 | - | TRBV5-6 | TGTGCCAGCAGCGGTGGAACAGGTGCAACTAATGAAAAACTGTTTTTT | CASSGGTGATNEKLFF
- | TRBJ1-2 | - | TRBV7-2 | TGTGCCAGCAGCTTAGGAAGGGGCGTAAGCTACACCTTC | CASSLGRGVSYTF
- | TRBJ2-6 | - | TRBV27 | TGTGCCACCCGACTCTCTGGGGCCAACGGCCTGACTTTC | CATRLSGANGLTF
- | TRBJ2-3 | - | TRBV7-8 | TGTGCCAGCAGCTTAGGCGGCCAGATCTACACAGATACGCAGTATTTT | CASSLGGQIYTDTQYF
- | TRBJ2-1 | TRBD2 | TRBV10-3 | TGTGCCATCAGTGCTTCGGCTAGCGGGGGGGCAAACAATGAGCAGTTCTTC | CAISASASGGANNEQFF
- | TRBJ1-6 | - | TRBV28 | TGTGCCAGCAGTCTCTCCGGGAGCGATAATTCACCCCTCCACTTT | CASSLSGSDNSPLHF
- | TRBJ2-7 | TRBD1 | TRBV29-1 | TGCAGCGCCGTCAAACCGCAGGGACAGGCATCGGCGTACGAGCAGTACTTC | CSAVKPQGQASAYEQYF
- | TRBJ1-4 | TRBD1 | TRBV6-6 | TGTGCCAGCAGCCATACAGGGGCTGATGAAAAACTGTTTTTT | CASSHTGADEKLFF
few | TRBJ1-4 | - | TRBV5-1 | TGCGCCAGCAGCTTGGAATTATTGGGTGGCACCGGGCTGTTTTTT | CASSLELLGGTGLFF
- | TRBJ1-2 | TRBD1 | TRBV2 | TGTGCCAGCAGTGAGGGGACAGCTCTCTATTATGGCTACACCTTC | CASSEGTALYYGYTF
- | TRBJ1-6 | - | TRBV7-2 | TGTGCCAGCAGCACTGGGAGGAATTCACCCCTCCACTTT | CASSTGRNSPLHF
- | TRBJ2-1 | TRBD2 | TRBV7-2 | TGTGCCAGCAGCCCTCTCAATAATCGCGGGGGACAGCAGTTCTTC | CASSPLNNRGGQQFF
- | TRBJ2-1 | TRBD1 | TRBV11-3 | TGTGCCAGCAGCTTGAGCAGGGGGCTTCCCAATGAGCAGTTCTTC | CASSLSRGLPNEQFF
few | TRBJ1-3 | TRBD1 | TRBV4-3 | TGCGCCAGCAGCCAAGCGGACAGGGGACGTGGAAACACCATATATTTT | CASSQADRGRGNTIYF
- | TRBJ1-4 | TRBD1 | TRBV6-1 | TGTGCCAGCAGTGCCTTAGACAGGGGTAGCCATAATGAAGAACTGTTTTTT | CASSALDRGSHNEELFF
once | TRBJ2-2 | - | TRBV7-8 | TGTGCCAGCAGCTTAGTCCCGTACTCGAACACCGGGGAGCTGTTTTTT | CASSLVPYSNTGELFF
- | TRBJ2-7 | - | TRBV5-6 | TGTGCCAGCAGCGTCCGGGGTTACGAGCAGTACTTC | CASSVRGYEQYF
few | TRBJ2-3 | - | TRBV11-2 | TGTGCCAGCAGCTTAAATCTAGCCTCATACACAGATACGCAGTATTTT | CASSLNLASYTDTQYF
- | TRBJ1-4 | - | TRBV27 | TGTGCCAGCAGTTCACAGTCTAATGAAAAACTGTTTTTT | CASSSQSNEKLFF
- | TRBJ2-7 | - | TRBV4-3 | TGCGCCAGCAGCCAAGATCTCATAGAAGGGGGCGAGCAGTACTTC | CASSQDLIEGGEQYF
- | TRBJ2-3 | TRBD1 | TRBV6-5 | TGTGCCAGCAGAGGGACAGGCACAGATACGCAGTATTTT | CASRGTGTDTQYF
- | TRBJ1-2 | - | TRBV7-9 | TGTGCCAGCAGCTTCCGGGACACAACTAACTATGGCTACACCTTC | CASSFRDTTNYGYTF
- | TRBJ1-4 | - | TRBV10-3 | TGTGCCATCAGTGATCCTGCCGGGGAAAAACTGTTTTTT | CAISDPAGEKLFF
- | TRBJ1-1 | - | TRBV6-1 | TGTGCCAGCAAGGCGGGAGCTGAAGCTTTCTTT | CASKAGAEAFF
once | TRBJ1-6 | - | TRBV18 | TGTGCCAGCTCACCACTTGGCAGATCTTATAATTCACCCCTCCACTTT | CASSPLGRSYNSPLHF
- | TRBJ2-7 | TRBD2 | TRBV30 | TGTGCCCGGGGAGGGGTAGCGGACTACGAGCAGTACTTC | CARGGVADYEQYF
few | TRBJ1-6 | - | TRBV4-2 | TGTGCCAGCAGCCAAGATGTAACTCAGGTAGAATCACCCCTCCACTTT | CASSQDVTQVESPLHF
once | TRBJ2-6 | - | TRBV7-2 | TGTGCCAGCAGCTTATCACGGGGCTCTGGGGCCAACGTCCTGACTTTC | CASSLSRGSGANVLTF
- | TRBJ1-2 | - | TRBV5-6 | TGTGCCAGCAGCTTGGCCCTTCTTACAGGGCTCTATGGCTACACCTTC | CASSLALLTGLYGYTF
- | TRBJ2-7 | TRBD1 | TRBV28 | TGTGCCAGCAGTTTGATGCAGGGGGACTACGAGCAGTACTTC | CASSLMQGDYEQYF
- | TRBJ1-4 | TRBD1 | TRBV29-1 | TGCAGCGGCCGACAGGGGGGGAATGAAAAACTGTTTTTT | CSGRQGGNEKLFF
- | TRBJ2-6 | - | TRBV5-1 | TGCGCCAGCAGCTATTTATCTTTGGGGGCCAACGTCCTGACTTTC | CASSYLSLGANVLTF
- | TRBJ2-3 | TRBD1 | TRBV6-1 | TGTGCCAGCAGCGGGGACAGCTCTTTGGATACGCAGTATTTT | CASSGDSSLDTQYF
- | TRBJ1-3 | - | TRBV5-1 | TGCGCCAGCAGCTCCCTGGGCTTCTCTGGAAACACCATATATTTT | CASSSLGFSGNTIYF
- | TRBJ2-1 | TRBD2 | TRBV7-9 | TGTGCCAGCAGCTTAGGGCCGCTAGCGGGGAAGGGTGAGCAGTTCTTC | CASSLGPLAGKGEQFF
few | TRBJ2-2 | - | TRBV25-1 | TGTGCCAGCAGTGATCTCAGCACCGGGGAGCTGTTTTTT | CASSDLSTGELFF
- | TRBJ2-2 | - | TRBV5-1 | TGCGCCAGCAGCACACACCCCTCCACCGGGGAGCTGTTTTTT | CASSTHPSTGELFF
- | TRBJ2-5 | - | TRBV2 | TGTGCCAGCAGTCTCGTGGAGACCCAGTACTTC | CASSLVETQYF
- | TRBJ2-7 | - | TRBV15 | TGTGCCACCAGCAGCTCGATTAGCTCCTACGAGCAGTACTTC | CATSSSISSYEQYF
- | TRBJ1-1 | - | TRBV2 | TGTGCCGGCAGGGTAGCATGGGGGGGTACTGAAGCTTTCTTT | CAGRVAWGGTEAFF
- | TRBJ2-2 | TRBD1 | TRBV6-4 | TGTGCCAGCAGTTCACAGGGGGCAAGAATTGGCACCGGGGAGCTGTTTTTT | CASSSQGARIGTGELFF
- | TRBJ2-7 | TRBD2 | TRBV7-6 | TGTGCCAGCAGCCTGGCAGCGGGGGTCTACGAGCAGTACTTC | CASSLAAGVYEQYF
- | TRBJ2-3 | - | TRBV4-1 | TGCGCCAGCAGCCAAGATAGACCCGGGATCCTTGGCACAGATACGCAGTATTTT | CASSQDRPGILGTDTQYF
- | TRBJ2-3 | - | TRBV11-2 | TGTGCCAGCAGCTTAGACTACACAGATACGCAGTATTTT | CASSLDYTDTQYF
- | TRBJ2-1 | TRBD2 | TRBV7-2 | TGTGCCAGCAGCTTACTCGGGGGGAACAATGAGCAGTTCTTC | CASSLLGGNNEQFF
- | TRBJ2-7 | - | TRBV7-2 | TGTGCCAGCAGCTTGTCGGACAATCTTATCTACGAGCAGTACTTC | CASSLSDNLIYEQYF
- | TRBJ1-2 | TRBD1 | TRBV28 | TGTGCCAGCTCCGGGACAGGGATTCGTGGCTACACCTTC | CASSGTGIRGYTF
- | TRBJ2-7 | - | TRBV4-1 | TGCGCCAGCAGCCAAGATCAAACACCGACCTACGAGCAGTACTTC | CASSQDQTPTYEQYF
few | TRBJ2-5 | - | TRBV12-5 | TGTGCTAGTGGTTTGGGTGGAGACGGTGAAGAGACCCAGTACTTC | CASGLGGDGEETQYF
- | TRBJ2-7 | - | TRBV5-1 | TGCGCCAGCAAGCTTTCGAACGAGCAGTACTTC | CASKLSNEQYF
- | TRBJ2-7 | - | TRBV4-1 | TGCGCCAGCAGCCACGGTACAGGGTCCTACGAGCAGTACTTC | CASSHGTGSYEQYF
- | TRBJ1-2 | TRBD1 | TRBV28 | TGTGCCAGCGTCCGGGGACAGGGGGCGAATGGCTACACCTTC | CASVRGQGANGYTF
- | TRBJ1-5 | - | TRBV6-1 | TGTGCCAGCAGTGAAAGGTCCGGGAATCAGCCCCAGCATTTT | CASSERSGNQPQHF